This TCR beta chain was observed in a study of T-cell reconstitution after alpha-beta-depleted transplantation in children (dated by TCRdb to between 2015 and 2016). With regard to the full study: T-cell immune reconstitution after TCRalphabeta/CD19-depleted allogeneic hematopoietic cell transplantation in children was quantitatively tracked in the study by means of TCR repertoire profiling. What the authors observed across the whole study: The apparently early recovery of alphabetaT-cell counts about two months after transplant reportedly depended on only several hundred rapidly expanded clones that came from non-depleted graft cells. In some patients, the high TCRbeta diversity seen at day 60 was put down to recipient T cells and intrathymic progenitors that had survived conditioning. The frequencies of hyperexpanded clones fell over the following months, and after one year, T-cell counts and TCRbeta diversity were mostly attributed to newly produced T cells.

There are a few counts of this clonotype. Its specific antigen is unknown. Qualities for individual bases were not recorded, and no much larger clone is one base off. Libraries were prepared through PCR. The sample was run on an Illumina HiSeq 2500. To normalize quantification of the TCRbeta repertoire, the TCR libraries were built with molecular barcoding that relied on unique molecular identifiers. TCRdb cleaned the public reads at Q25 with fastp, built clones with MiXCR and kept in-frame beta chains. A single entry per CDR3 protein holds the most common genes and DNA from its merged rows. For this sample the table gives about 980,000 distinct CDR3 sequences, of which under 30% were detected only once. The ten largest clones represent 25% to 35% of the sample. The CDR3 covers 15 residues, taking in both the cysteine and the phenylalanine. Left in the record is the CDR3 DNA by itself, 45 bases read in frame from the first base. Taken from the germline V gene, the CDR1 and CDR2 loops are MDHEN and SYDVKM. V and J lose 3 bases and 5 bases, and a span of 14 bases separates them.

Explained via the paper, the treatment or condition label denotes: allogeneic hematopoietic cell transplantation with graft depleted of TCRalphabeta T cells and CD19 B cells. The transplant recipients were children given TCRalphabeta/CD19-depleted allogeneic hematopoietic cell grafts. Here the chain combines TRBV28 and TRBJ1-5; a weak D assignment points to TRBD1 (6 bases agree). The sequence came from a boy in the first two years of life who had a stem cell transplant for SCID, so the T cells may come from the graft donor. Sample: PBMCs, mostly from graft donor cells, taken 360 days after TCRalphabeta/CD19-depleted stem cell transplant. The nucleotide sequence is TGTGCCAGCAGTTTGGGGCAGGGGTGGGATCAGCCCCAGCATTTT. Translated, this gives CASSLGQGWDQPQHF. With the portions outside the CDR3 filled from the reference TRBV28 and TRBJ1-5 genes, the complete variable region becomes DVKVTQSSRYLVKRTGEKVFLECVQDMDHENMFWYRQDPGLGLRLIYFSYDVKMKEKGDIPEGYSVSREKKERFSLILESASTNQTSMYLCASSLGQGWDQPQHFGDGTRLSIL.